This T cell receptor (beta chain) was found in a study of shared clonotypes between healthy human individuals. Study at large: Three CD4 naive, three CD4 memory, two CD8 naive and one CD8 memory plate were used per donor. Overall study findings and caveats: Relative to memory subsets, naive subsets generally showed larger estimated richness. Apart from blood, nothing was sampled; tissue repertoires likely differ. The study found lower generation probabilities in non-shared clonotypes than in those shared by all four donors.

The length of the CDR3 is 13 residues. CDR1 and CDR2 (germline): SGHNT, YENEEA. Trimming removed 9 bases from V and 2 bases from J; junction bases left unmatched: 1. On this clone itself: Its cognate antigen is unknown.

The assay was immunoSEQ multiplex PCR, and TCRdb's table has in-frame clones only and misses some. The sample includes around 1 million clones, less than 85% of them seen just once. Sequenced sample: memory CD4+ T cells sorted from blood. The subset here: CD45RA-negative fraction. The source of this sequence is a man aged 18 to 29 in good health. This chain links TRBV11-3 with TRBJ2-7; 13 bases match TRBD2. The CDR3 DNA is TGTGCCAGTGGGACTAGCGGGACCTACGAGCAGTACTTC. Amino acids: CASGTSGTYEQYF.